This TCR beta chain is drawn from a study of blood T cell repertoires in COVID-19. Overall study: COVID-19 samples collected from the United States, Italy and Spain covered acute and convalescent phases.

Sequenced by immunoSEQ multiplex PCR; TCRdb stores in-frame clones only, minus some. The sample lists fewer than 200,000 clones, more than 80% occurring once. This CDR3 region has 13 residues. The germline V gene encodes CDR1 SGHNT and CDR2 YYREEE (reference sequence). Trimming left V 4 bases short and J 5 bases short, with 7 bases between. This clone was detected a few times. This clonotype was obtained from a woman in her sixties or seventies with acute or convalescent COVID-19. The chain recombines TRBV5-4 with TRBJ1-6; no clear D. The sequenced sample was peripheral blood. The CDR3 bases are TGTGCCAGCAGCCAGCTAGATAATTCACCCCTCCACTTT. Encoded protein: CASSQLDNSPLHF.